The next 27 T cell receptor beta chains were all read from a single sample in a study of cytomegalovirus exposure and HLA in healthy donors. PCR employed 60 Vbeta and 13 Jbeta primers. Data came from immunoSEQ multiplex PCR; TCRdb stores just in-frame clones and leaves some out. The sample has 110,000 to 150,000 clones, 80% seen once. Input material: PBMCs. These TCRs come from a man aged 35-49 years in good health and CMV-seronegative.

The CDR3 region is CASSYQGGQNQPQHF. Written as DNA, the CDR3 is TGTGCCAGCAGTTACCAGGGTGGTCAGAATCAGCCCCAGCATTTT. The rearrangement links TRBV6-5 to TRBJ1-5, with D possibly TRBD1 on 5 matching bases. V lost 2 bases to trimming and J lost 4 bases, with 12 bases between them. Germline CDR1 reads MNHEY; CDR2 reads SVGAGI. The CDR3 runs to 15 residues.

A single count supports this clone. The CDR3 region is CASTGGAYGYTF. As DNA, the CDR3 is TGTGCCAGTACGGGGGGAGCCTATGGCTACACCTTC. The rearrangement links TRBV19 to TRBJ1-2, with D possibly TRBD1 on 5 matching bases. V was shortened by 7 bases and J by 4 bases, with 10 bases between the two germline ends. The germline V gene has CDR1 LNHDA and CDR2 SQIVND (reference sequence). The CDR3 loop spans 12 amino acids.

This rearrangement joins TRBV5-5 to TRBJ2-5; 10 bases map to TRBD1. This CDR3 is 14 amino acids long. V lost 2 bases to trimming and J lost 3 bases; unmatched junction nucleotides: 1. From germline, CDR1 is SGHKS and CDR2 YYEKEE (reference sequence). As DNA, the CDR3 is TGTGCCAGCAGCTTCGGGACAGGGGAAGAGACCCAGTACTTC. Amino acids: CASSFGTGEETQYF.

This clone was detected only a few times. The rearrangement links TRBV19 to TRBJ2-7; the match to TRBD2 covers 13 bases. Germline CDR1 LNHDA, CDR2 SQIVND (reference sequence). The length of the CDR3 is 15 residues. The ends lost 5 bases at V and 7 bases at J; junction bases unmatched: 8. In DNA, the CDR3 is TGTGCCAGTAGTGTACTAGCGGGGGGGCCGGAAGAGCAGTACTTC. It translates to CASSVLAGGPEEQYF.

The chain combines TRBV5-4 with TRBJ1-1, with 7 bases identical to TRBD1. The CDR3 consists of 15 residues. Germline CDR1 SGHNT, CDR2 YYREEE (reference sequence). The V and J ends lost 3 bases and 1 base, in that order; junction bases with no gene match: 6. The CDR3 reads CASSSPTGPNTEAFF. In DNA form, the CDR3 reads TGTGCCAGCAGCTCACCGACAGGGCCGAACACTGAAGCTTTCTTT.

This clone occurred a few times. This chain links TRBV5-1 with TRBJ2-7, with 12 nucleotides matching TRBD1. The ends lost 4 bases at V and 5 bases at J; junction bases unmatched: 4. CDR3 length equals 14 residues. Germline V lookup: CDR1 SGHRS, CDR2 YFSETQ. CDR3 in DNA: TGCGCCAGCAGCCGGGACAGGGGGCCTAACGAGCAGTACTTC. Encoded protein: CASSRDRGPNEQYF.

This sequence joins TRBV18 and TRBJ1-6, with D possibly being TRBD1 (5 bases). The CDR3 runs 14 residues. V gave up 1 base and J gave up 8 bases, with 9 bases separating them. CDR1 is KGHSH, CDR2 LQKENI, per germline. The CDR3 DNA sequence: TGTGCCAGCTCACCACAGGGGAAAGATTCACCCCTCCACTTT. Translating it yields CASSPQGKDSPLHF. Full variable domain (missing parts from reference TRBV18 and TRBJ1-6): NAGVMQNPRHLVRRRGQEARLRCSPMKGHSHVYWYRQLPEEGLKFMVYLQKENIIDESGMPKERFSAEFPKEGPSILRIQQVVRGDSAAYFCASSPQGKDSPLHFGNGTRLTVT.

The chain recombines TRBV28 with TRBJ2-7; D unresolved. Germline V lookup: CDR1 MDHEN, CDR2 SYDVKM. The CDR3 sequence is 12 residues long. The germline V and J ends were trimmed by 5 bases and 7 bases, with 12 bases remaining between them. The CDR3: CASSEGYGEQYF. The CDR3 nucleotides read TGTGCCAGCAGTGAAGGTTACGGGGAGCAGTACTTC.

This chain uses TRBV7-2 with TRBJ2-7, with TRBD2 matching over 10 bases. There are 16 residues in the CDR3. V shed 1 base, J shed 1 base, and the junction held 4 bases outside the gene matches. CDR1 and CDR2 from the germline V gene are SGHTA and FQGNSA. Here the CDR3 reads CASSLVQAGGSYEQYF. In DNA form, the CDR3 reads TGTGCCAGCAGCTTAGTCCAAGCGGGGGGGTCCTACGAGCAGTACTTC.

V usage is TRBV7-2 and J usage is TRBJ1-2; 8 bases align to TRBD1. Trimming cost V 3 bases and J 5 bases; bases outside gene matches: 5. Per the germline V gene, CDR1 is SGHTA and CDR2 is FQGNSA. This CDR3 comprises 14 residues. The CDR3 reads CASSLTGEMYGYTF. The CDR3 bases are TGTGCCAGCAGCTTGACAGGGGAAATGTATGGCTACACCTTC. The variable domain in full, completed from reference TRBV7-2 and TRBJ1-2, reads GAGVSQSPSNKVTEKGKDVELRCDPISGHTALYWYRQSLGQGLEFLIYFQGNSAPDKSGLPSDRFSAERTGGSVSTLTIQRTQQEDSAVYLCASSLTGEMYGYTFGSGTRLTVV.

Only one count was recorded for this clone. The V and J genes are TRBV18 and TRBJ1-1; 7 bases are shared with TRBD1. Trimming at V came to 4 bases and at J to 5 bases, leaving 10 bases not matched to a gene. The CDR3 spans 15 residues. The germline CDR1 and CDR2 sequences are KGHSH and LQKENI. In nucleotides, the CDR3 is TGTGCCAGCTCACTATTAGGGACAGAAAGGACTGAAGCTTTCTTT. Translated: CASSLLGTERTEAFF.

The gene calls are TRBV5-6 and TRBJ2-1; unclear D gene. Germline CDR1 and CDR2: SGHDT and YYEEEE. V was cut by 4 bases and J by 1 base, with 18 bases left in between. This CDR3 is built from 17 residues. CDR3 nucleotides: TGTGCCAGCAGCGAGAGGATAGACCCCATATCCTACAATGAGCAGTTCTTC. Translation: CASSERIDPISYNEQFF.

CDR3: CSVQPRTGGYEQYF. The DNA of the CDR3 is TGCAGCGTTCAACCAAGGACAGGGGGCTACGAGCAGTACTTC. The chain joins TRBV29-1 to TRBJ2-7; 10 bases are a match to TRBD1. The CDR3 contains 14 residues. V dropped 5 bases and J dropped 3; count of bases not matched to a gene: 7. CDR1 and CDR2 (germline): SQVTM, ANQGSEA.

The chain is built from TRBV5-4 and TRBJ1-2, with 9 bases fitting TRBD1. The V gene's germline CDR1 is SGHNT and CDR2 YYREEE (reference sequence). J gave up 6 bases and V 0 bases, and 12 bases lay outside the gene matches. CDR3 length equals 17 residues. CDR3 nucleotides: TGTGCCAGCAGCTTGGGAACAGACGACAGGGGGAGGAATGGCTACACCTTC. Protein product: CASSLGTDDRGRNGYTF. The complete variable domain, with remaining parts taken from reference TRBV5-4 and TRBJ1-2, reads ETGVTQSPTHLIKTRGQQVTLRCSSQSGHNTVSWYQQALGQGPQFIFQYYREEENGRGNFPPRFSGLQFPNYSSELNVNALELDDSALYLCASSLGTDDRGRNGYTFGSGTRLTVV.

This chain links TRBV15 with TRBJ2-7, with 8 bases aligning to TRBD1. Germline-derived CDR1 and CDR2 are LNHNV and YYDKDF (reference sequence). With 1 base clipped from V and 6 bases from J, the junction kept 2 bases outside the gene matches. The CDR3 covers 13 residues. CDR3 DNA: TGTGCCACCAGCAGAGGGACAGGGACCGAGCAGTACTTC. Its protein product is CATSRGTGTEQYF.

The count of this clone is one. This chain links TRBV4-3 with TRBJ1-1; TRBD1 agrees at 7 bases. The CDR3 extends over 15 amino acids. The V gene end was trimmed by 0 bases and the J gene end by 5 bases; junction bases not matched to a gene: 6. Germline V lookup: CDR1 LGHNA, CDR2 YSLEER. CDR3 amino acids: CASSQDLGGGTEAFF. DNA for the CDR3: TGCGCCAGCAGCCAAGATCTAGGGGGCGGAACTGAAGCTTTCTTT.

V usage is TRBV11-2 and J usage is TRBJ2-7; the match to TRBD1 covers 9 bases. Trimming at V came to 6 bases and at J to 7 bases, leaving 13 bases not matched to a gene. CDR3 length: 15 residues. Germline V CDR1 and CDR2: SGHAT, FQNNGV. CDR3 residues: CASSSAGTGRGEQYF. CDR3 in DNA: TGTGCCAGCAGTTCCGCCGGGACAGGGCGGGGGGAGCAGTACTTC.

A note on this clone: At one of its ends the junction is not consistent with the germline gene, which may arise from a read error. The chain carries TRBV2 and TRBJ2-7; D remains unclear. This CDR3 comprises 13 residues. Germline CDR1 reads SNHLY; CDR2 reads FYNNEI. CDR3 residues: CASKASASYGQYF. The CDR3 DNA follows: TGTGCCAGCAAGGCCAGCGCTTCCTACGGGCAGTACTTC.

The chain recombines TRBV19 with TRBJ1-1; no clear D gene. This CDR3 comprises 12 residues. Trimming shortened V by 8 bases and J by 6 bases, and 13 bases separated the two germline ends. Germline V gives CDR1 LNHDA, CDR2 SQIVND (reference sequence). In DNA, the CDR3 is TGTGCCAGTTCTTTGGGTAGCGCTGAAGCTTTCTTT. It encodes CASSLGSAEAFF.

A note on this clone: This same CDR3 is encoded by further DNA sequences in the sample. The rearrangement links TRBV18 to TRBJ2-7, with 10 nucleotides matching TRBD1. The CDR3 contains 14 residues. The V gene end was trimmed by 2 bases and the J gene end by 2 bases; junction bases not matched to a gene: 0. CDR1 and CDR2 (germline): KGHSH, LQKENI. CDR3 residues: CASSPGTGAYEQYF. The CDR3 DNA follows: TGTGCCAGCTCACCAGGGACAGGGGCCTACGAGCAGTACTTC.

CDR3 residues: CASSPGSTSNQPQHF. In DNA form, the CDR3 reads TGTGCCAGCAGCCCTGGGAGTACCTCTAATCAGCCCCAGCATTTT. The V call is TRBV6-1, the J call TRBJ1-5; D is uncertain. V was pared by 6 bases and J by 4 bases, with 16 bases between. The CDR3 length is 15 residues. Germline lookup yields CDR1 MNHNS and CDR2 SASEGT.

The J gene is TRBJ1-1, the V gene TRBV5-1; 8 bases agree with TRBD1. CDR1 and CDR2 from the germline V gene are SGHRS and YFSETQ. V lost 0 bases and J lost 2; bases outside the gene matches: 12. The CDR3 spans 18 residues. Here the CDR3 reads CASSLAAAGGFGNTEAFF. The CDR3 nucleotides are TGCGCCAGCAGCTTGGCCGCTGCAGGGGGCTTCGGAAACACTGAAGCTTTCTTT.

The J gene is TRBJ2-7, the V gene TRBV15; 7 bases agree with TRBD1. J gave up 0 bases and V 1 base, and 9 bases lay outside the gene matches. The CDR3 covers 17 residues. CDR1 is LNHNV and CDR2 is YYDKDF in the germline V gene (reference sequence). This CDR3 is CATSRGGNRDSSYEQYF. The CDR3 DNA sequence: TGTGCCACCAGCAGAGGGGGTAACCGGGACAGCTCCTACGAGCAGTACTTC.

V and J are TRBV4-2 and TRBJ2-3, with 9 nucleotides matching TRBD2. CDR3 length: 16 amino acids. Germline trimming cut 0 bases from V and 5 bases from J; bases unmatched to any gene: 6. From germline, CDR1 is LGHNA and CDR2 YNFKEQ. CDR3 sequence reads: CASSQDRRGGLDTQYF. The CDR3, as DNA: TGTGCCAGCAGCCAAGATCGGCGGGGGGGCCTAGATACGCAGTATTTT.

This clone showed up just once. The V call is TRBV19, the J call TRBJ1-3; 9 bases are a match to TRBD1. CDR3 length: 19 amino acids. The trim removed 5 bases at V and 0 bases at J, leaving 14 bases unmatched. Germline V CDR1 and CDR2: LNHDA, SQIVND (reference sequence). The CDR3 loop reads CASSSSAGQGILSGNTIYF. Written as DNA, the CDR3 is TGTGCCAGTAGTTCTTCCGCGGGACAGGGAATTCTCTCTGGAAACACCATATATTTT.

This chain connects TRBV29-1 to TRBJ1-2; a possible D gene is TRBD1 (6 bases). Between the trimmed V and J ends, which lost 5 bases and 2 bases, there was a span of 12 bases. This CDR3 is 13 amino acids long. Germline CDR1 and CDR2: SQVTM and ANQGSEA. As DNA, the CDR3 is TGCAGCGTTCCCGGTAGGGGGAACTATGGCTACACCTTC. Its protein product is CSVPGRGNYGYTF.

The rearrangement joins TRBV4-1 to TRBJ2-5, with TRBD2 matching 11 bases. Unmatched junction bases numbered 6, after V lost 1 base and J lost 2 bases. Germline V gives CDR1 MGHRA, CDR2 YSYEKL. The CDR3 has 17 residues. The CDR3 DNA follows: TGCGCCAGCAGCCAAGTCTCCGGACTAGCGGGTCAAGAGACCCAGTACTTC. It codes for CASSQVSGLAGQETQYF.